This TCR beta chain was sequenced during a study of CD8+ T cells in alopecia areata. The wider study: Twice daily, treated patients received 5 to 10 mg of oral tofacitinib. Study observations and caveats: Throughout tofacitinib, many expanded lesional clones continued to persist in scalp and blood. Scalp samples also yield sequences from resident alphabeta T cells of normal skin.

Note on this clone: Its target is not known.

Treatment described: oral pan-JAK inhibitor, 5-10 mg twice daily. Samples from alopecia areata patients were lesional scalp punch biopsies and peripheral blood. RNA extraction and reverse transcription yielded cDNA as sequencing template. Libraries were prepared by immunoSEQ multiplex PCR; TCRdb keeps only in-frame clonotypes and omits some of them. The sample shows some 200,000 clones, 50% to 60% of them seen only once. Germline trimming cut 6 bases from V and 3 bases from J; bases unmatched to any gene: 5. From germline, CDR1 is SQVTM and CDR2 ANQGSEA. This CDR3 comprises 14 residues. This receptor was taken from a human donor with alopecia areata. The J gene is TRBJ2-6, the V gene TRBV29-1, with TRBD1 matching over 7 bases. This specimen was CD4+ T cells sorted from blood, taken at week 4, from a patient treated with tofacitinib. Written as DNA, the CDR3 is TGCAGCGTCGCGACAGGGTTTGGGGCCAACGTCCTGACTTTC. It yields the protein CSVATGFGANVLTF.